The present T cell receptor (beta chain) was sequenced within a study of blood T cell repertoires in COVID-19. About the study: T cells, B-cell-depleted T cells, or PBMCs provided the cDNA or gDNA that served as material.

Original processing methods: Using reference gene primer amplification, nucleated cell counts were estimated. Produced via immunoSEQ multiplex PCR; TCRdb's table is partial and in-frame only. V, J and clone size are those of that table, while D and trimming were read from the DNA. The repertoire holds about 210,000 clones, roughly 89% seen once, with more than 3% in the top ten. Trimming took off 7 bases at V and 1 base at J, with 13 bases between the two ends. There are 14 residues in the CDR3. Germline lookup yields CDR1 LGHNT and CDR2 FRNRAP. Exposed enrollees encountered a COVID-19 case at some point within 2 weeks before study entry.

V is TRBV12-5 and J is TRBJ1-1, with a possible D match to TRBD1 (5 bases). The receptor was derived from a woman in her twenties or thirties who had been exposed to COVID-19. Sequencing was done on a sample of PBMCs or T cells enriched from blood (not recorded which). CDR3 residues: CASAKWGENTEAFF. As DNA, the CDR3 is TGTGCTAGTGCTAAGTGGGGGGAGAACACTGAAGCTTTCTTT.